A single sample is the source of the 12 T cell receptor beta chains below, sequenced in a study of T cell responses to AZD1222 COVID-19 vaccine. Here immunoSEQ multiplex PCR was the method, and the copy in TCRdb shows in-frame clones only, minus some. The table includes approximately 150,000 clones, 90% to 95% detected once. The sequencing used peripheral blood, collected 28 days after the second AZD1222 dose. All receptors come from an adult who received the AZD1222 COVID-19 vaccine.

This CDR3 is CATSDFKDGNNEQFF. The CDR3 bases are TGTGCCACCAGTGATTTCAAGGACGGGAACAATGAGCAGTTCTTC. J is TRBJ2-1 and V is TRBV24-1, with a possible D match to TRBD2 (5 bases). Trimming stripped 1 base from V and 5 bases from J, with 11 bases between. CDR3 length equals 15 residues. CDR1 is KGHDR, CDR2 SFDVKD, per germline.

V is TRBV6-5 and J is TRBJ2-1; 9 bases are a match to TRBD2. CDR3 length: 14 amino acids. Germline lookup yields CDR1 MNHEY and CDR2 SVGAGI. V trimming: 3 bases; J trimming: 8 bases; junction bases outside the gene matches: 5. The CDR3 is CASSYSAGGHEQFF. The CDR3 region has the DNA TGTGCCAGCAGTTATTCGGCGGGGGGGCATGAGCAGTTCTTC.

The chain carries TRBV13 and TRBJ2-2; TRBD1 matches at 7 bases. CDR3 length equals 14 residues. V gave up 3 bases and J gave up 7 bases; unmatched junction bases: 5. Germline CDR1 is PRHDT and CDR2 is FYEKMQ (reference sequence). CDR3 sequence reads: CASSFKGAGGELFF. The CDR3, as DNA: TGTGCCAGCAGCTTTAAGGGGGCCGGCGGGGAGCTGTTTTTT.

V gene TRBV6-5 combines with J gene TRBJ2-7; the match to TRBD2 covers 8 bases. With 6 bases clipped from V and 3 bases from J, the junction kept 4 bases outside the gene matches. Germline V gene data show CDR1 as MNHEY and CDR2 as SVGAGI. The CDR3 loop spans 13 amino acids. CDR3 nucleotides: TGTGCCAGCAGCGGTCGGGAGGGCTACGAGCAGTACTTC. Protein product: CASSGREGYEQYF.

In nucleotides, the CDR3 is TGTGCCAGCCGGGATACTGAAGCTTTCTTT. This translates into CASRDTEAFF. V is TRBV19 and J is TRBJ1-1; D uncertain. The V gene lost 9 bases and the J gene lost 5 bases, with 7 bases spanning the gap. The CDR3 spans 10 residues. Germline values: CDR1 LNHDA, CDR2 SQIVND (reference sequence).

This chain connects TRBV13 to TRBJ1-2, with TRBD1 identical over 8 bases. The CDR3 spans 16 residues. J was trimmed by 5 bases and V by 5 bases; bases with no gene match: 13. The germline CDR1 and CDR2 sequences are PRHDT and FYEKMQ (reference sequence). The CDR3: CASSEGRQGRGYGYTF. CDR3 coding DNA: TGTGCCAGCAGCGAAGGGAGACAGGGGAGGGGATATGGCTACACCTTC.

The rearrangement joins TRBV21-1 to TRBJ1-6; the DNA was not used to check the table's D call, TRBD1. TRBV21-1 is assigned pseudogene status. This CDR3 has 15 residues. CDR3 amino acids: CASSAKQGTDSPLHF. In DNA, the CDR3 is TGTGCCAGCAGCGCCAAGCAGGGGACCGATTCACCCCTCCACTTT.

The chain couples TRBV10-3 to TRBJ2-7; the D is unclear. Trimming cost V 2 bases and J 2 bases, with 10 bases left between them. The CDR3 has 14 residues. Germline V CDR1 and CDR2: ENHRY, SYGVKD. The CDR3 DNA sequence: TGTGCCATCAGTGAGGGGCCCCGACCCTACGAGCAGTACTTC. Translating it yields CAISEGPRPYEQYF.

The chain links TRBV10-3 to TRBJ2-7; possible D gene TRBD2, 5 bases. This CDR3 contains 12 residues. The V gene lost 8 bases and the J gene lost 7 bases, with 15 bases spanning the gap. CDR1 is ENHRY and CDR2 is SYGVKD in the germline V gene. CDR3 in DNA: TGTGCCATCGGACTTAGGTACGAAGAGCAGTACTTC. Protein sequence: CAIGLRYEEQYF.

The CDR3 reads CASSGGQGNQPQHF. CDR3 nucleotide sequence: TGTGCCAGCAGTGGCGGACAGGGCAATCAGCCCCAGCATTTT. The rearrangement joins TRBV2 to TRBJ1-5, with 7 bases matching TRBD1. Germline trimming cut 4 bases from V and 2 bases from J; bases unmatched to any gene: 2. CDR3 length: 14 amino acids. The germline V gene encodes CDR1 SNHLY and CDR2 FYNNEI. The whole variable domain, filled in from reference TRBV2 and TRBJ1-5, reads EPEVTQTPSHQVTQMGQEVILRCVPISNHLYFYWYRQILGQKVEFLVSFYNNEISEKSEIFDDQFSVERPDGSNFTLKIRSTKLEDSAMYFCASSGGQGNQPQHFGDGTRLSIL.

The V gene is TRBV19, the J gene TRBJ1-4, with D perhaps TRBD1 (6 bases). The V gene lost 6 bases and the J gene lost 6 bases, with 17 bases spanning the gap. Per germline, CDR1 LNHDA and CDR2 SQIVND (reference sequence). The CDR3 has 15 amino acids. DNA of the CDR3: TGTGCCAGTAGAGGAGGCTTGGGACAACATGAAAAACTGTTTTTT. Translated, it gives CASRGGLGQHEKLFF.

The chain couples TRBV20-1 to TRBJ2-2; D remains unclear. Germline CDR1 reads DFQATT; CDR2 reads SNEGSKA (reference sequence). This CDR3 contains 11 residues. Trimming cost V 6 bases and J 7 bases, with 9 bases left between them. CDR3 in DNA: TGCAGTGCCAGTTCTGGCGGGGAGCTGTTTTTT. Translated, it gives CSASSGGELFF.